This T cell receptor (beta chain) was captured by sequencing in a study of blood T cell repertoires in COVID-19. In the authors' methods: Amplified reference gene primers provided the basis for estimating nucleated cell counts. Using immunoSEQ multiplex PCR, the repertoire was profiled, and TCRdb retains in-frame clones only, with some absent. The V and J calls and clone size were taken over from that table, and D and trimming were inferred from the DNA. The table includes 350,000 to 400,000 clones, roughly 91% detected once. V was cut by 4 bases and J by 0 bases, with 13 bases left in between. The CDR3 consists of 16 residues. Germline loops: CDR1 SGHDT, CDR2 YYEEEE.

This clonotype originated in a woman under 40 who had recovered from COVID-19. The rearrangement joins TRBV5-6 to TRBJ1-4; tentatively, D is TRBD1 (6 bases). The sequenced sample consisted of PBMCs or T cells enriched from blood (not recorded which). The DNA for the CDR3 is TGTGCCAGCAGCCGGTTTGAGGGGGCAACTAATGAAAAACTGTTTTTT. The encoded protein is CASSRFEGATNEKLFF.